Presented here are 23 T cell receptor beta chains from one specimen sequenced in a study of cytomegalovirus exposure and HLA in healthy donors listed by TCRdb under 2017. Libraries were prepared through the immunoSEQ multiplex PCR assay. For the multiplex PCR, a mixture combining 60 forward primers for TCR Vbeta segments and 13 reverse primers for TCR Jbeta segments was used. TCRdb mirrors the immuneACCESS table, restricted to in-frame sequences. Some clones are absent from its copies; in checked studies, under half trace to an unresolved V gene, and the reason for the others is unknown. This sample lists under 200,000 clones; roughly 80% were detected once. The leading ten clones occupy 3.7% of the sample. What was sequenced was PBMCs. The receptors stem from a man aged 30 to 45 in good health and CMV-seropositive.

The CDR3 DNA reads as TGCGCCAGCAGCTTGGGCACAGGGAGTAATTCACCCCTCCACTTT. Translation gives CASSLGTGSNSPLHF. This chain connects TRBV5-1 to TRBJ1-6; possible D gene TRBD1, 6 bases. Germline loops: CDR1 SGHRS, CDR2 YFSETQ. This CDR3 is built from 15 residues. V lost 0 bases to trimming and J lost 6 bases, with 10 bases between them.

CDR3 nucleotide sequence: TGTGCCAGTAGTATAGATCTTCGGAGCAATCAGCCCCAGCATTTT. Translating gives CASSIDLRSNQPQHF. The genes are TRBV19 and TRBJ1-5; D gene uncertain. Germline V CDR1 and CDR2: LNHDA, SQIVND (reference sequence). The CDR3 extends over 15 amino acids. Trimming shortened V by 0 bases and J by 1 base, and 7 bases separated the two germline ends. The variable domain in full, with the rest retrieved from reference TRBV19 and TRBJ1-5, is DGGITQSPKYLFRKEGQNVTLSCEQNLNHDAMYWYRQDPGQGLRLIYYSQIVNDFQKGDIAEGYSVSREKKESFPLTVTSAQKNPTAFYLCASSIDLRSNQPQHFGDGTRLSIL.

The chain carries TRBV4-1 and TRBJ2-5, with a possible D match to TRBD1 (6 bases). The CDR3 loop spans 13 amino acids. In germline, CDR1 is MGHRA, CDR2 YSYEKL. The V and J ends lost 2 bases and 2 bases respectively, with 6 bases between them. The DNA of the CDR3 is TGCGCCAGCAGCCAAACAGGGCAAGAGACCCAGTACTTC. Protein product: CASSQTGQETQYF.

The CDR3 DNA follows: TGCAGCGTTGAAGGTGGGACAGGGGGAAGCTATGGCTACACCTTC. Its translation: CSVEGGTGGSYGYTF. J is TRBJ1-2 and V is TRBV29-1; 11 bases agree with TRBD1. The germline gives CDR1 SQVTM, CDR2 ANQGSEA. After removal of 1 base from V and 4 bases from J, the junction contained 5 bases not matched to a gene. The CDR3 is made up of 15 amino acids. The variable domain in full, completed from reference TRBV29-1 and TRBJ1-2, reads SAVISQKPSRDICQRGTSLTIQCQVDSQVTMMFWYRQQPGQSLTLIATANQGSEATYESGFVIDKFPISRPNLTFSTLTVSNMSPEDSSIYLCSVEGGTGGSYGYTFGSGTRLTVV.

V gene TRBV5-1 combines with J gene TRBJ2-7, with D maybe TRBD1 (5 bases). The CDR3 covers 16 residues. Trimming pared 4 bases from V and 0 bases from J, leaving 17 bases between. Germline V gene data show CDR1 as SGHRS and CDR2 as YFSETQ. The CDR3 sequence is CASSPRWGESSYEQYF. DNA of the CDR3: TGCGCCAGCAGCCCTCGTTGGGGCGAGAGCTCCTACGAGCAGTACTTC. The variable domain in full, completed from reference TRBV5-1 and TRBJ2-7, reads KAGVTQTPRYLIKTRGQQVTLSCSPISGHRSVSWYQQTPGQGLQFLFEYFSETQRNKGNFPGRFSGRQFSNSRSEMNVSTLELGDSALYLCASSPRWGESSYEQYFGPGTRLTVT.

The chain carries TRBV6-6 and TRBJ2-3, with no clear D. The CDR3 loop spans 13 amino acids. The germline V gene encodes CDR1 MNHNY and CDR2 SVGAGI (reference sequence). With 8 bases removed from V and 2 bases from J, the gap between germline ends came to 11 bases. Here the CDR3 DNA reads TGTGCCAGCTTCTCGCGGAACACAGATACGCAGTATTTT. This sequence encodes CASFSRNTDTQYF.

The rearrangement uses TRBV27 and TRBJ2-5, with a weak D call TRBD1 (5 bases). The V gene's germline CDR1 is MNHEY and CDR2 SMNVEV (reference sequence). This CDR3 comprises 17 residues. The V and J ends lost 2 bases and 5 bases respectively, with 21 bases between them. This chain's CDR3 is CASSLGAKTQLSETQYF. In DNA, the CDR3 is TGTGCCAGCAGTTTAGGGGCCAAGACCCAGCTGTCCGAGACCCAGTACTTC.

The chain carries TRBV7-9 and TRBJ2-7; D is perhaps TRBD2 (5 bases). V shed 5 bases and J shed 3 bases, with 11 bases lying between them. This CDR3 comprises 13 residues. Germline values: CDR1 SEHNR, CDR2 FQNEAQ (reference sequence). The CDR3 DNA follows: TGTGCCAGCAGCCCATGGACTGGCTACGAGCAGTACTTC. It encodes CASSPWTGYEQYF.

In this sample, this clone turned up a few times. Other DNA sequences in the sample encode the same CDR3. V is TRBV6-5 and J is TRBJ1-5; possible D gene TRBD1, 6 bases. The germline V and J ends were trimmed by 6 bases and 5 bases, with 14 bases remaining between them. CDR3 length: 14 residues. Germline-derived CDR1 and CDR2 are MNHEY and SVGAGI. DNA for the CDR3: TGTGCCAGCAGCCTTGACAGGCTCTATCAGCCCCAGCATTTT. The encoded protein is CASSLDRLYQPQHF.

The genes are TRBV6-6 and TRBJ1-2; 9 bases fit TRBD1. This CDR3 region has 15 residues. V lost 5 bases, J lost 4 bases, and 8 bases stayed unmatched. Germline lookup yields CDR1 MNHNY and CDR2 SVGAGI (reference sequence). This CDR3 reads CASSPRDRDSYGYTF. The DNA of the CDR3 is TGTGCCAGCAGTCCCCGGGACAGGGATAGCTATGGCTACACCTTC.

The V and J genes are TRBV10-2 and TRBJ1-1; TRBD1 matches 8 bases. Losses at the gene ends were 4 bases for V and 4 bases for J; bases not matched to a gene: 5. Germline loops: CDR1 WSHSY, CDR2 SAAADI. This CDR3 contains 14 residues. For the CDR3, the DNA is TGCGCCAGCAGTGGGCAGGGGGCGAGCACTGAAGCTTTCTTT. Protein sequence: CASSGQGASTEAFF.

The V and J genes are TRBV5-6 and TRBJ2-1; D is unclear. CDR1 and CDR2 (germline): SGHDT, YYEEEE. The CDR3 covers 17 residues. V was clipped by 4 bases and J by 6 bases, with 23 bases between them. The CDR3 loop is CASSLARLLGEVNEQFF. CDR3 nucleotide sequence: TGTGCCAGCAGCCTGGCCCGACTGTTAGGTGAGGTCAATGAGCAGTTCTTC.

CDR3: CAWLLREDRGYEQYF. The CDR3 region has the DNA TGTGCCTGGCTCCTCCGGGAGGACAGGGGCTACGAGCAGTACTTC. This chain links TRBV30 with TRBJ2-7, with 9 positions matching TRBD1. V dropped 5 bases and J dropped 3; count of bases not matched to a gene: 11. The CDR3 loop spans 15 amino acids. Per germline, CDR1 GTSNPN and CDR2 SVGIG (reference sequence). Filled out from reference TRBV30 and TRBJ2-7, the complete variable domain reads SQTIHQWPATLVQPVGSPLSLECTVEGTSNPNLYWYRQAAGRGLQLLFYSVGIGQISSEVPQNLSASRPQDRQFILSSKKLLLSDSGFYLCAWLLREDRGYEQYFGPGTRLTVT.

This clone was counted only a few times. The chain has TRBV27 and TRBJ2-7; D remains ambiguous. The CDR3 extends over 11 amino acids. V was clipped by 5 bases and J by 5 bases, with 7 bases between them. CDR1 MNHEY and CDR2 SMNVEV come from the germline V gene (reference sequence). The CDR3 nucleotides are TGTGCCAGCAGTGTCCCTGACGAGCAGTACTTC. Amino acids: CASSVPDEQYF.

This chain links TRBV6-1 with TRBJ1-6; TRBD1 agrees at 8 bases. J was trimmed by 7 bases and V by 8 bases; bases with no gene match: 4. Germline V gene lookup returns CDR1 MNHNS and CDR2 SASEGT. CDR3 length: 13 amino acids. Here the CDR3 reads CASERQGNSPLHF. The CDR3 DNA sequence: TGTGCCAGCGAGCGACAGGGGAATTCACCCCTCCACTTT.

This clone came up a few times. This specimen includes other DNA sequences encoding the same CDR3. The genes are TRBV5-1 and TRBJ1-4; TRBD1 might be the D (6 bases). The V gene's germline CDR1 is SGHRS and CDR2 YFSETQ. Trimming pared 4 bases from V and 1 base from J, leaving 8 bases between. This CDR3 is 14 amino acids long. CDR3 residues: CASSLQGTNEKLFF. In DNA form, the CDR3 reads TGCGCCAGCAGCCTACAGGGAACTAATGAAAAACTGTTTTTT.

The chain uses TRBV10-2 and TRBJ1-6; no firm D call. This CDR3 comprises 13 residues. V shed 0 bases and J shed 12 bases, with 9 bases lying between them. Germline CDR1 WSHSY, CDR2 SAAADI. Here the CDR3 DNA reads TGCGCCAGCAGTGAGTCGGCCGTTCAACCCCTCCACTTT. This codes for CASSESAVQPLHF.

The gene calls are TRBV6-5 and TRBJ2-5, with 10 bases fitting TRBD2. The CDR3 covers 15 residues. In germline, CDR1 is MNHEY, CDR2 SVGAGI. Trimming at V came to 2 bases and at J to 5 bases, leaving 5 bases not matched to a gene. The CDR3 protein is CASSYSGGAWETQYF. The CDR3 DNA reads as TGTGCCAGCAGTTACAGCGGGGGGGCTTGGGAGACCCAGTACTTC.

A few counts support this clone. The J gene is TRBJ1-5, the V gene TRBV4-1; D gene unclear. The V and J ends lost 5 bases and 2 bases respectively, with 13 bases between them. The germline V gene encodes CDR1 MGHRA and CDR2 YSYEKL. This CDR3 has 15 amino acids. The DNA for the CDR3 is TGCGCCAGCAGCAAACGGGAGTTTGGCAATCAGCCCCAGCATTTT. Protein product: CASSKREFGNQPQHF.

V is TRBV4-1 and J is TRBJ2-3; 11 nucleotides agree with TRBD2. Germline V lookup: CDR1 MGHRA, CDR2 YSYEKL. With 2 bases clipped from V and 5 bases from J, the junction kept 3 bases outside the gene matches. This CDR3 spans 15 amino acids. The CDR3 DNA follows: TGCGCCAGCAGCCAAATAGCGGGGGGGCAAGATACGCAGTATTTT. Protein product: CASSQIAGGQDTQYF.

This chain uses TRBV4-1 with TRBJ1-1; tentatively, D is TRBD1 (5 bases). This CDR3 is built from 13 residues. The V gene's germline CDR1 is MGHRA and CDR2 YSYEKL. V was clipped by 6 bases and J by 4 bases, with 12 bases between them. This chain's CDR3 is CASREPGGTEAFF. The CDR3 DNA reads as TGCGCCAGCAGGGAACCGGGGGGCACTGAAGCTTTCTTT.

J is TRBJ2-5 and V is TRBV7-2, with D perhaps TRBD1 (5 bases). Germline assignment: CDR1 SGHTA and CDR2 FQGNSA. This CDR3 spans 14 amino acids. V lost 1 base and J 2 bases, leaving 8 bases between the germline ends. CDR3 bases: TGTGCCAGCAGCTTAGAGACAGTTCAAGAGACCCAGTACTTC. This encodes CASSLETVQETQYF.

The chain uses TRBV7-9 and TRBJ2-7, with D possibly being TRBD1 (6 bases). The CDR3 has 12 amino acids. Trimming shortened V by 8 bases and J by 2 bases, and 10 bases separated the two germline ends. CDR1 is SEHNR and CDR2 is FQNEAQ in the germline V gene (reference sequence). The CDR3 bases are TGTGCCAGCGGGGGCAGGCCCTACGAGCAGTACTTC. Its protein product is CASGGRPYEQYF.